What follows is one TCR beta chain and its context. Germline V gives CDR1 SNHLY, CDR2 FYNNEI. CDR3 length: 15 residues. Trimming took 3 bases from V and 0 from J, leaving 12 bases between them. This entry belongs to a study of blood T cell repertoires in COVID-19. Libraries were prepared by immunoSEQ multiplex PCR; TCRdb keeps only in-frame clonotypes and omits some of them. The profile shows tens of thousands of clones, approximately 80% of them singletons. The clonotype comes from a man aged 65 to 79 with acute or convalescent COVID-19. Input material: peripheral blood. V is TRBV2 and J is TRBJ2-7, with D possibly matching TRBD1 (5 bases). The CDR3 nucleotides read TGTGCCAGCAGTGATATACAGGTTAGCTCCTACGAGCAGTACTTC. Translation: CASSDIQVSSYEQYF.